This entry features one TCR beta chain sequence. Its antigen is currently unknown. In germline, CDR1 is SGHTA, CDR2 FQGNSA. V shed 9 bases, J shed 8 bases, and the junction held 6 bases outside the gene matches. This CDR3 has 12 residues. The data were taken from a study of Graves' ophthalmopathy and Graves' hyperthyroidism. In the study overall: Hyperthyroidism qualified as stable when ophthalmopathy did not develop within 18 months of follow-up.

TCR beta CDR3 amplification used RNA transcripts. First-round RT-PCR relied on HTBI primers, and a second-round multiplex PCR came next. TCRdb used MiXCR to reprocess the multiplex PCR reads, holding one entry per CDR3 protein. The sample consists of about 550,000 distinct CDR3 sequences, just under 40% of them appearing once. Findings and caveats of the study: Most thyroid clonotypes with frequency above 0.001 were detected in blood too.

Exclusion criteria comprised other autoimmune diseases, uncontrolled infections, pregnancy or lactation in patients. The sample consisted of peripheral blood or thyroid tissue (not recorded which). The rearrangement links TRBV7-2 to TRBJ2-1; 8 bases map to TRBD1. This sequence originates from an adult man with Graves' hyperthyroidism. Here the CDR3 reads CARGQGSYEQFF. The CDR3 nucleotides are TGTGCCAGAGGACAGGGATCTTATGAGCAGTTCTTC.